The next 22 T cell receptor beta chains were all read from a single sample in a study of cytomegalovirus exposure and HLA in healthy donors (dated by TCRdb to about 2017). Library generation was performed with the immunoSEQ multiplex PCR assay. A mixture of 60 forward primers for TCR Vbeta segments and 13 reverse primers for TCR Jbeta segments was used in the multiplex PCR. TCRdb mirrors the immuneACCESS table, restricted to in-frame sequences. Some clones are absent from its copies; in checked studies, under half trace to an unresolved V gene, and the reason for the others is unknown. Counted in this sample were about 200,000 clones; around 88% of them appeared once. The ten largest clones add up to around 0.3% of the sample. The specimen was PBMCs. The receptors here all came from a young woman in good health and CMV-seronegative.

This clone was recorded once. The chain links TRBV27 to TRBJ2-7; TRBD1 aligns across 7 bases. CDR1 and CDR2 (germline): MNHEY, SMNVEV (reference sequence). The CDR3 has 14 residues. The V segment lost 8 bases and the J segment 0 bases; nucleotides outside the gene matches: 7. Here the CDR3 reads CASRLGQFSYEQYF. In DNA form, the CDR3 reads TGTGCCAGCCGCCTGGGACAGTTCTCCTACGAGCAGTACTTC.

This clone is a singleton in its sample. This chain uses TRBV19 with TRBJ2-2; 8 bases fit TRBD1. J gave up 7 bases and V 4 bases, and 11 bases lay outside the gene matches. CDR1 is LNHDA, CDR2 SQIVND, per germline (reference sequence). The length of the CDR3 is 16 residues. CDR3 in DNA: TGTGCCAGTAGTACGCGATGGGACAGGTTCTTCGGGGAGCTGTTTTTT. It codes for CASSTRWDRFFGELFF.

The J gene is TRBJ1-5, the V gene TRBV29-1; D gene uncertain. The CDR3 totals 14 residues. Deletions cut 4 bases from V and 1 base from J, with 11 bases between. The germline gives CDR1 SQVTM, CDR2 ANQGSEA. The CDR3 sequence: CSVVVGSSNQPQHF. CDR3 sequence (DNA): TGCAGCGTTGTGGTCGGGAGCAGCAATCAGCCCCAGCATTTT.

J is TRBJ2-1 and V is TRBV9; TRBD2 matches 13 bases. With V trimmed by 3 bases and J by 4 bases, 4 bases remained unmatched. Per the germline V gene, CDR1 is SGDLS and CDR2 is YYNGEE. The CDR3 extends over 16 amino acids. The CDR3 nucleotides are TGTGCCAGCAGCGCCGGGACTAGCGGGAAATACAATGAGCAGTTCTTC. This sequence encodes CASSAGTSGKYNEQFF.

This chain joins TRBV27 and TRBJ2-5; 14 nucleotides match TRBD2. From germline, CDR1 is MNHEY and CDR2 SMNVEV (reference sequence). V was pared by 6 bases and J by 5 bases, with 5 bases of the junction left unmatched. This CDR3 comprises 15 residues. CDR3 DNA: TGTGCCAGCAGCCAGACTAGCGGGAGGGATGAGACCCAGTACTTC. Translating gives CASSQTSGRDETQYF.

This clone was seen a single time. The CDR3 DNA reads TGTGCCAGCACCCAGGAGAGGGACTCCTACGAGCAGTACTTC. It is translated as CASTQERDSYEQYF. V and J are TRBV6-6 and TRBJ2-7; a possible D gene is TRBD2 (5 bases). V was trimmed by 7 bases and J by 0 bases, leaving 13 bases between them. The CDR3 sequence is 14 residues long. Germline CDR1 is MNHNY and CDR2 is SVGAGI (reference sequence).

CDR3 residues: CASSAPDRGRGAQYF. As DNA, the CDR3 is TGTGCCAGCAGCGCCCCGGACAGGGGGCGAGGGGCGCAGTACTTC. V usage is TRBV11-2 and J usage is TRBJ2-7, with 11 bases that match TRBD1. Germline lookup yields CDR1 SGHAT and CDR2 FQNNGV. The junction had 12 bases not matched to a gene; V was cut back by 5 bases and J by 9 bases. The CDR3 extends over 15 amino acids.

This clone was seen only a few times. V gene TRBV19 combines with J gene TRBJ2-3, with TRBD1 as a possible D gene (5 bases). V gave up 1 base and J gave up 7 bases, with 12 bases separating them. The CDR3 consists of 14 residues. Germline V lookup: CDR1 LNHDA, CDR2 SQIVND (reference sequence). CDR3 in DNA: TGTGCCAGTAGTATAGGGGGCCCACGATATACGCAGTATTTT. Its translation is CASSIGGPRYTQYF.

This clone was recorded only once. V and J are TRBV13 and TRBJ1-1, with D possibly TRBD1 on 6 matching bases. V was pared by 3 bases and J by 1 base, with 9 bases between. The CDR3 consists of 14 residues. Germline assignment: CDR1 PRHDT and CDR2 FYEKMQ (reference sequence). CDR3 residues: CASSLVQGNTEAFF. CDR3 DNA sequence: TGTGCCAGCAGCTTGGTACAGGGGAACACTGAAGCTTTCTTT.

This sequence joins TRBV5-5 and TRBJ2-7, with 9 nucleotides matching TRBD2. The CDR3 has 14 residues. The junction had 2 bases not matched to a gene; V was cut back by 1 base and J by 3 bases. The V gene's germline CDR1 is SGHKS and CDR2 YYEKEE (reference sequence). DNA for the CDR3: TGTGCCAGCAGCTTGTCAGCGGGGGGCTACGAGCAGTACTTC. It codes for CASSLSAGGYEQYF.

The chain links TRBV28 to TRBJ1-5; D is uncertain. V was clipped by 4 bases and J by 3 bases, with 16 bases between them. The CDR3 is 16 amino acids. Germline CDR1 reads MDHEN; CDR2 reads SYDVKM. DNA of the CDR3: TGTGCCAGCAGTTCCCGGACTTGGGCAAACAATCAGCCCCAGCATTTT. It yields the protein CASSSRTWANNQPQHF.

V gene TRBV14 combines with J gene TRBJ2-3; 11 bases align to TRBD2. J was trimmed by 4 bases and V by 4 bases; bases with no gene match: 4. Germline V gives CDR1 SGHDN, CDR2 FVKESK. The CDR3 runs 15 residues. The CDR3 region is CASSPFSGRADTQYF. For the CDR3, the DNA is TGTGCCAGCAGCCCATTTAGCGGGAGGGCAGATACGCAGTATTTT.

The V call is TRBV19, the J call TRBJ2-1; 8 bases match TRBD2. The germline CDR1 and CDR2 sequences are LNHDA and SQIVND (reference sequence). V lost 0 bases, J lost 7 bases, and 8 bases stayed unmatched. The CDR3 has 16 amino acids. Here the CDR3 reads CASSIDHERGWNEQFF. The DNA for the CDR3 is TGTGCCAGTAGTATAGATCACGAGCGGGGGTGGAATGAGCAGTTCTTC.

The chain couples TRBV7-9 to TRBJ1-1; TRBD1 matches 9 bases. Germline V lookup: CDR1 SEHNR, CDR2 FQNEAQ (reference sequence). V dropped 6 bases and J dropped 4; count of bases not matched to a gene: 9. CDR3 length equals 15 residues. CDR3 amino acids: CASSFGTGFGTEAFF. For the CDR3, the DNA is TGTGCCAGCAGTTTCGGGACAGGGTTTGGCACTGAAGCTTTCTTT.

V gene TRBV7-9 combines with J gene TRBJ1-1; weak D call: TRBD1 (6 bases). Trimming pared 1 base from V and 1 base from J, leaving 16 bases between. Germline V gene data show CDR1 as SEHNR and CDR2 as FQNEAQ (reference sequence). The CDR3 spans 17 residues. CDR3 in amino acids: CASSLGGGGRTNTEAFF. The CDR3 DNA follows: TGTGCCAGCAGCTTAGGAGGGGGAGGGAGGACGAACACTGAAGCTTTCTTT.

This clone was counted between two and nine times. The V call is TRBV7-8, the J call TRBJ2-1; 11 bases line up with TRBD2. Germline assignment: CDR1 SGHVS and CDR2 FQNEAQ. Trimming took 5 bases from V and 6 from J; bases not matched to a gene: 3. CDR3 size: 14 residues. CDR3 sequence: CASSGSGRANEQFF. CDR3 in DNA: TGTGCCAGCAGCGGTAGCGGGAGGGCCAATGAGCAGTTCTTC. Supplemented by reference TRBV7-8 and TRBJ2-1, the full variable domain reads GAGVSQSPRYKVAKRGQDVALRCDPISGHVSLFWYQQALGQGPEFLTYFQNEAQLDKSGLPSDRFFAERPEGSVSTLKIQRTQQEDSAVYLCASSGSGRANEQFFGPGTRLTVL.

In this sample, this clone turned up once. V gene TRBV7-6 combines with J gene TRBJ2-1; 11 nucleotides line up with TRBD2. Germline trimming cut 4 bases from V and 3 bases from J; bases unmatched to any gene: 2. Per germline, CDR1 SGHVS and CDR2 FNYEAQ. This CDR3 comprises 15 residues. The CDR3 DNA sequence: TGTGCCAGCAGCTCGGGACTAGCGGTCTACAATGAGCAGTTCTTC. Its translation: CASSSGLAVYNEQFF. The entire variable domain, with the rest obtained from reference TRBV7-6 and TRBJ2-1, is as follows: GAGVSQSPRYKVTKRGQDVALRCDPISGHVSLYWYRQALGQGPEFLTYFNYEAQQDKSGLPNDRFSAERPEGSISTLTIQRTEQRDSAMYRCASSSGLAVYNEQFFGPGTRLTVL.

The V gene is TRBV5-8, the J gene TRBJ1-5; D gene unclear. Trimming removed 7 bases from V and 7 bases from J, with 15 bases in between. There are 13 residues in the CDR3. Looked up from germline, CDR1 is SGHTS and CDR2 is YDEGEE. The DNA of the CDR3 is TGTGCCAGCGGTTGGTCGCGGGGACAGCCCCAGCATTTT. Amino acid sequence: CASGWSRGQPQHF.

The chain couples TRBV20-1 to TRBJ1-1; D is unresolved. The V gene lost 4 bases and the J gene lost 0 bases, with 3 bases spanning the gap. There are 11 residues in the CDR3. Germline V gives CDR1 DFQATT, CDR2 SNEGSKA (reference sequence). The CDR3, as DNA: TGCAGTGCTATAGTGAACACTGAAGCTTTCTTT. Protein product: CSAIVNTEAFF.

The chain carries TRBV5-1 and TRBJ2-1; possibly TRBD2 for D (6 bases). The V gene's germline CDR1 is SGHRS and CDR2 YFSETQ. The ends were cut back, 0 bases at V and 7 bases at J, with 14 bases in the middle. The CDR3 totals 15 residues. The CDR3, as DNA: TGCGCCAGCAGCTTGGACCCCAGGGCGGGGAATGAGCAGTTCTTC. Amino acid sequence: CASSLDPRAGNEQFF.

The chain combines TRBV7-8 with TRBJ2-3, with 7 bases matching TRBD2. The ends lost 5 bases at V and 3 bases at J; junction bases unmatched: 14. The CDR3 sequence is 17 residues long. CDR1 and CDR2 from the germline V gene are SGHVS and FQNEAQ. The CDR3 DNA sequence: TGTGCCAGCAGCGTCCGGGACTACAAAAGGGCAACAGATACGCAGTATTTT. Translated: CASSVRDYKRATDTQYF.

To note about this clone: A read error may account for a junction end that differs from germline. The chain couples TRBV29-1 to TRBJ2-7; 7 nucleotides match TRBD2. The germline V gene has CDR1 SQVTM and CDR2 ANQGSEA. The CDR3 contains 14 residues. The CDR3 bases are TGCAGCGTCGAAGAAGCGGGAAGGAGCTACGAGCAGTACTTC. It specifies CSVEEAGRSYEQYF.